This TCR beta chain appears in the sequencing data of a study of blood T cell repertoires in COVID-19. About the study: Donors in the United States, Italy and Spain gave samples during acute or convalescent COVID-19.

In germline, CDR1 is MNHEY, CDR2 SVGAGI. The CDR3 is 14 amino acids. Losses at the gene ends were 7 bases for V and 1 base for J; bases not matched to a gene: 6. Produced via immunoSEQ multiplex PCR; TCRdb's table is partial and in-frame only. The table shows 100,000 to 150,000 clones, with roughly 80% occurring only once. This clone was seen only a few times. V and J are TRBV6-5 and TRBJ1-1, with 7 bases identical to TRBD1. The sequence was collected from a man between 45 and 60 years old with acute or convalescent COVID-19. The source material was peripheral blood. CDR3 DNA: TGTGCCAGCAAAGACAGGGAACAGAACACTGAAGCTTTCTTT. It specifies CASKDREQNTEAFF.